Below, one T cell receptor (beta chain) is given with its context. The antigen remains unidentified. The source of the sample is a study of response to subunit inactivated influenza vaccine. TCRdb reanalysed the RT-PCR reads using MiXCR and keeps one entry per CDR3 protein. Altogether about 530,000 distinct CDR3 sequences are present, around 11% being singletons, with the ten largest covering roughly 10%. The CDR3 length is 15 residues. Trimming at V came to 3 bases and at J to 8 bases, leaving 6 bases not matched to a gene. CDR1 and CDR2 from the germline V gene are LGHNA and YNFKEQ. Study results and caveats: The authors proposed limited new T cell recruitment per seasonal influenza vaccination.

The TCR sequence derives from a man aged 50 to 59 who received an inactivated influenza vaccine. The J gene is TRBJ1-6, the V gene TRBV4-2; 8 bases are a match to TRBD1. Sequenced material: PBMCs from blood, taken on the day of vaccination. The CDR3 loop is CASSHGTGFDSPLHF. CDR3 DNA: TGTGCCAGCAGCCACGGGACAGGTTTTGATTCACCCCTCCACTTT.